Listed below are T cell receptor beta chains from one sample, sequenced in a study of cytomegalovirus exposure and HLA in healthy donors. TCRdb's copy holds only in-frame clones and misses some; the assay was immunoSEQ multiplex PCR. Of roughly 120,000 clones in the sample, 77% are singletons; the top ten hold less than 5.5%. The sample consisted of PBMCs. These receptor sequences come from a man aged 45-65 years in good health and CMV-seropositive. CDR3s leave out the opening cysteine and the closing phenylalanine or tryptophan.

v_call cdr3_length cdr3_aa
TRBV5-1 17 ASSPRLLTYRGRRNTIY
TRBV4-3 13 ASSQGGGVPTEAF
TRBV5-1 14 ASSFTGTSGTDTQY
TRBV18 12 ASSPGTGVRPQH
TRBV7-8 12 ASSLGDGGETQY
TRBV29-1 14 SVEEHSGQRYNEQF
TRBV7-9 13 ASSLSVGGDYGYT
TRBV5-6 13 ASTLEGHPNTEAF
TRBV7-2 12 ANSLNRQDNEQF
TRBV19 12 ASSWRGLNTEAF
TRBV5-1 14 ASSFTSGRAAYEQY
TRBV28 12 ASSLGSLSYEQY
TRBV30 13 AWDRGPTHNTEAF
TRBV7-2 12 ASSFDSSNTEAF
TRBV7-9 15 ASSPTAQTGLGEKLF
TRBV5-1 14 ASTSDRVRRGTEAF
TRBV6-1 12 ASSDAGGRDTQY
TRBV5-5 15 ASSLDLRSDSGNTIY
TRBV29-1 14 SVSGQIGSGTYEQY
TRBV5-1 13 ASSLRGTYQETQY
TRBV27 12 ASSLSRALDTQY
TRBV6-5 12 ASSYSTRGYEQY
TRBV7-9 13 ASSYDRPEWEKLF
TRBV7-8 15 ASSWDRGSSGANVLT
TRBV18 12 ASSPDGRGYEQY
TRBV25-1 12 ASSRVQSQETQY
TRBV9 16 ASSPASGGQSSYNEQF
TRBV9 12 ASTNTGSGNTIY
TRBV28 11 ASTTGKRDTQY
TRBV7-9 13 ASSLGDRDLTEAF
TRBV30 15 AWSLPRPEWSYNEQF
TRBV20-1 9 SARGGPTQY
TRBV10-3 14 AINLQGGSNNSPLH
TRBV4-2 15 ASSEGTSGGARETQY
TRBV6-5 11 ASSLAGANVLT
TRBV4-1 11 ASSQETTRSQH
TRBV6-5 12 ASSRGGQVAEQY
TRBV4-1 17 ASSQVVLVVGPKEFEAF
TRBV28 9 ASTSSEPQH
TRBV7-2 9 ASSFGYGYT
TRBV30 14 AWSDGSSGGYNEQF
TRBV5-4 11 ASSLASNYEQY
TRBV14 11 ASSRTGNYGYT
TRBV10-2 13 ASSATGASRETQY
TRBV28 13 ASSSYGEGYDTQY
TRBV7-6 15 ASSFHRTDRGPYEQY
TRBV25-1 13 ASSADRGLGTEAF
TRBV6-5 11 ASRDTEHSPLH
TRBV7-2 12 ASSPNRINEKLF
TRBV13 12 ASSLKAGSYEQY
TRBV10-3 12 AITGGGAYNEQF